This record looks at one TCR beta chain sequence and its context. The antigen remains unidentified. This entry is derived from a study of brain T cells in children with intractable seizures. Findings and caveats of the study: Clones missing pre-surgery may reflect undersampling of that blood sample.

This CDR3 spans 17 amino acids. Surgery cases with the highest brain T cell transcript signatures were chosen for sequencing. Pre-surgery treatment included at least one anti-epileptic drug. Assay used: immunoSEQ multiplex PCR; TCRdb lists only in-frame clones, some missing. The sample yields roughly 80,000 clones, around 90% seen once. The source was peripheral blood, collected at surgery. The receptor's source is a girl aged 2 to 10 with Rasmussen encephalitis and intractable seizures. The chain combines TRBV21-1 with TRBJ2-7; the D call TRBD1 from the table was never checked on the DNA. TRBV21-1 is recorded as a pseudogene. The CDR3: CASSRSSRDSGTYEQYF. The CDR3 region has the DNA TGTGCCAGCAGCAGATCCAGCCGGGACAGTGGAACCTACGAGCAGTACTTC.